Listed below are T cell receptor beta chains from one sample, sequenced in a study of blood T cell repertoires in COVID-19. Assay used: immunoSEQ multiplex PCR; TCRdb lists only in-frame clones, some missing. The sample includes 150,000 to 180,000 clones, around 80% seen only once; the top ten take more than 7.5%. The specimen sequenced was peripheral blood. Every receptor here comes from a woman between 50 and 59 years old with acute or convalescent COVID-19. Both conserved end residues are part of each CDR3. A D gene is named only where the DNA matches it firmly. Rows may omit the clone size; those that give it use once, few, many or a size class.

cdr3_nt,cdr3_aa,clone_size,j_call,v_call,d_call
TGTGCCTGGTCGACAGGCAATCGAGAGACCCAGTACTTC,CAWSTGNRETQYF,NA,TRBJ2-5,TRBV30,NA
TGTGCCAGCAGCTCGAGCACAGGGGCAGATACGCAGTATTTT,CASSSSTGADTQYF,NA,TRBJ2-3,TRBV5-6,TRBD1
TGCAGCGTTGATTTCAGTGGACAGGGGGCGGGCGAGCAGTACTTC,CSVDFSGQGAGEQYF,NA,TRBJ2-7,TRBV29-1,TRBD1
TGTGCCAGCAGTTACGTGGTCGGGTCCCCCTACGAGCAGTACTTC,CASSYVVGSPYEQYF,NA,TRBJ2-7,TRBV6-2/TRBV6-3,NA
TGCGCCAGCAGCCCGGGGGCTAACTATGGCTACACCTTC,CASSPGANYGYTF,NA,TRBJ1-2,TRBV5-1,NA
TGTGCTAGTGGCCTGGGCGGGGGGAGCTACACCTTC,CASGLGGGSYTF,NA,TRBJ1-2,TRBV12-5,NA
TGTGCCAGCAGCGCAGGGGGCCGGGCCTACAATGAGCAGTTCTTC,CASSAGGRAYNEQFF,NA,TRBJ2-1,TRBV7-8,TRBD1
TGCGCCAGCAGCCAAGTGGCGGGGGGGGCCTACAATGAGCAGTTCTTC,CASSQVAGGAYNEQFF,NA,TRBJ2-1,TRBV4-1,TRBD2
TGTGCCAGCAGAGACAGGGGGAGGACTGGAAACACCATATATTTT,CASRDRGRTGNTIYF,NA,TRBJ1-3,TRBV6-5,TRBD1
TGTGCCAGCAGCTGGGGACAGGGCTCCTACGAGCAGTACTTC,CASSWGQGSYEQYF,NA,TRBJ2-7,TRBV5-5,TRBD1
TGTGCCAGCAGTTTAGGACTAGCGGTGGAAGGCTACGAGCAGTACTTC,CASSLGLAVEGYEQYF,NA,TRBJ2-7,TRBV27,TRBD2
TGTGCCAGCAGTTTGCGGGGAGCCCGGCTAGCAGTTGAGCAGTTCTTC,CASSLRGARLAVEQFF,NA,TRBJ2-1,TRBV6-2/TRBV6-3,NA
TGCGCCAGCAGCCTAGGACAGAGTGCTCCCTATGGCTACACCTTC,CASSLGQSAPYGYTF,NA,TRBJ1-2,TRBV5-1,NA
TGTGCCAGCAGTTTACAGGACAGGGGCTATGGCTACACCTTC,CASSLQDRGYGYTF,NA,TRBJ1-2,TRBV28,TRBD1
TGTGCCAGCAGGTGGCAGGGAAACAATGAGCAGTTCTTC,CASRWQGNNEQFF,NA,TRBJ2-1,TRBV6-5,NA
TGTGCCAGCAGCTTGGTGGGGGGGCCGGATTCACCCCTCTACTTT,CASSLVGGPDSPLYF,NA,TRBJ1-6,TRBV5-5,NA
TGCGCCAGCAGCCAGGGCAACAGGGGGGAGACCCAGTACTTC,CASSQGNRGETQYF,NA,TRBJ2-5,TRBV4-3,TRBD1
TGTGCCAGCAGTCGGGGACTGGGCTACGAGCAGTACTTC,CASSRGLGYEQYF,NA,TRBJ2-7,TRBV28,NA
TGTGCCAGCAGCTTGGCTAGCGGGGCCACAGATACGCAGTATTTT,CASSLASGATDTQYF,NA,TRBJ2-3,TRBV5-4,TRBD2
TGTGCCAGCAGGCGGGCCTCCGGGGAGACCCAGTACTTC,CASRRASGETQYF,NA,TRBJ2-5,TRBV7-3,NA
TGTGCCAGCAAATCAGGGGAGAACACTGAAGCTTTCTTT,CASKSGENTEAFF,NA,TRBJ1-1,TRBV6-5,NA
TGTGCCAGCAGTGCGGACAGAAACTATGGCTACACCTTC,CASSADRNYGYTF,NA,TRBJ1-2,TRBV2,NA
TGCGCCAGCAGCTTGGCAGGGAACGTGTACGAGCAGTACTTC,CASSLAGNVYEQYF,NA,TRBJ2-7,TRBV5-1,NA
TGTGCCAGCAGCTTGTCAAGGGGTGGCTACGAGCAGTACTTC,CASSLSRGGYEQYF,NA,TRBJ2-7,TRBV5-6,NA
TGTGCCAGTAGTACCCCACCGGGGACAGCTAGCAATCAGCCCCAGCATTTT,CASSTPPGTASNQPQHF,NA,TRBJ1-5,TRBV19,TRBD1
TGTGCCACCAGTCCCGGGACAGGGAGCACAGATACGCAGTATTTT,CATSPGTGSTDTQYF,NA,TRBJ2-3,TRBV24-1,TRBD1
TGTGCCAGCAGTCGACAACTAGGCAATCAGCCCCAGCATTTT,CASSRQLGNQPQHF,NA,TRBJ1-5,TRBV6-2/TRBV6-3,NA
TGTGCCAGCAGCTCGACAGGGCCTACTAACTATGGCTACACCTTC,CASSSTGPTNYGYTF,many,TRBJ1-2,TRBV11-1,TRBD1
TGCGCCAGCCTATCACCGGGACATCGGAATGAAAAACTGTTTTTT,CASLSPGHRNEKLFF,once,TRBJ1-4,TRBV10-2,NA
TGTGCCAGCAGTGTGGCAGGGGTGGATACGCAGTATTTT,CASSVAGVDTQYF,NA,TRBJ2-3,TRBV25-1,NA
TGCGCCAGCAGGCGGATAGAAATCCAGCAAGAGACCCAGTACTTC,CASRRIEIQQETQYF,NA,TRBJ2-5,TRBV5-1,NA
TGTGCCAGCAGTAAGGACAGGGGTCGGGAGACCCAGTACTTC,CASSKDRGRETQYF,NA,TRBJ2-5,TRBV28,TRBD1
TGTGCCAGCCGACAGGGTGGGGGAACGGGTGAAAAACTGTTTTTT,CASRQGGGTGEKLFF,NA,TRBJ1-4,TRBV19,TRBD1
TGCGCCAGCAGCTTGGTAGGTAGCACCTACAATGAGCAGTTCTTC,CASSLVGSTYNEQFF,NA,TRBJ2-1,TRBV5-1,NA
TGCAGTGCCCCACTTCGCAATGAGCAGTTCTTC,CSAPLRNEQFF,NA,TRBJ2-1,TRBV20-1,NA
TGTGCCAGTAGCCCCGACAGGGGGCGCAATCAGCCCCAGCATTTT,CASSPDRGRNQPQHF,NA,TRBJ1-5,TRBV19,TRBD1
TGCGCCAGCAGTGAGCAAACAGATTCACCCCTCCACTTT,CASSEQTDSPLHF,NA,TRBJ1-6,TRBV10-2,NA
TGTGCCAGCAGGCCTGGACAGGGGGAGACCCAGTACTTC,CASRPGQGETQYF,NA,TRBJ2-5,TRBV6-5,TRBD1
TGTGCCAGCAGTGAACTAGGGCGGGGGAGCACAGATACGCAGTATTTT,CASSELGRGSTDTQYF,NA,TRBJ2-3,TRBV2,TRBD2
TGTGCCAGCAGCCAGTCTTTAGCGGGCGGCCGCTACCCCTCCTACGAGCAGTACTTC,CASSQSLAGGRYPSYEQYF,few,TRBJ2-7,TRBV3-1/TRBV3-2,TRBD2
TGCGCCAGCAGCCAAGGACTCGATGCAGATACGCAGTATTTT,CASSQGLDADTQYF,NA,TRBJ2-3,TRBV5-1,NA
TGTGCCAGCAGTGGAACTAGCGGGGTACTTTACTGGGGCAATGAGCAGTTCTTC,CASSGTSGVLYWGNEQFF,NA,TRBJ2-1,TRBV6-1,TRBD2
TGTGCCAGCAGCTTAACTAGCGGGAGCACAGATACGCAGTATTTT,CASSLTSGSTDTQYF,NA,TRBJ2-3,TRBV7-3,TRBD2
TGTGCCAGCAGTTTATCGACCGGGACAGGGGGCTATGGCTACACCTTC,CASSLSTGTGGYGYTF,NA,TRBJ1-2,TRBV6-2/TRBV6-3,TRBD1
TGTGCCAGCAGTTACTTCGGGGGGGCTATCTACAATGAGCAGTTCTTC,CASSYFGGAIYNEQFF,NA,TRBJ2-1,TRBV6-2/TRBV6-3,TRBD2
TGTGCCAGCAGTTTATCGGCGGGGAATATGTGGCAGCCCCAGCATTTT,CASSLSAGNMWQPQHF,NA,TRBJ1-5,TRBV27,NA
TGTGCCAGCAGCCAAGGGCAGGGGTCCTATGGCTACACCTTC,CASSQGQGSYGYTF,few,TRBJ1-2,TRBV4-2,NA
TGTGCCAGCAGCTTAGGGACCTACAGGGATTATCAGCCCCAGCATTTT,CASSLGTYRDYQPQHF,few,TRBJ1-5,TRBV7-8,NA
TGCGCCAGCAGCCAAGATCAGGGGCCGGCTTTCTTT,CASSQDQGPAFF,NA,TRBJ1-1,TRBV4-3,NA
TGTGCCAGCGGTTCAACAGGGGTCCCTCAGCCCCAGCATTTT,CASGSTGVPQPQHF,NA,TRBJ1-5,TRBV2,TRBD1
TGCGCCAGCAGCTTGGAGGCTAGCTACGAGCAGTACTTC,CASSLEASYEQYF,once,TRBJ2-7,TRBV5-1,NA
TGTGCCAGCAGCCGACTAGGGGGGGTTGCTGAAGCTTTCTTT,CASSRLGGVAEAFF,NA,TRBJ1-1,TRBV14,NA
TGTGCCAGCAGCTCACGGACAGCGGATACGCAGTATTTT,CASSSRTADTQYF,NA,TRBJ2-3,TRBV7-3,NA